This T cell receptor beta chain was identified in a study of cytomegalovirus exposure and HLA in healthy donors. Study background: An early release of data contained tens of millions of unique TCRs, which came from HLA-typed donors. Study-wide points: Specificity of a few CMV-associated chains for CMV antigens was verified in vitro. It was reportedly the case that the classifier diagnosed cytomegalovirus status with high specificity and sensitivity.

Regarding this clone: Its antigen is still unknown.

PCR primers comprised 60 Vbeta and 13 Jbeta primers. The repertoire was sequenced with immunoSEQ multiplex PCR; TCRdb's copy has only in-frame clones and lacks some. The table shows about 37,000 clones, with around 70% occurring only once. V lost 3 bases and J lost 5, with 11 bases in between. Germline V gives CDR1 SEHNR, CDR2 FQNEAQ (reference sequence). The CDR3 is 14 amino acids. The receptor comes from a man aged 25-40 years in good health and CMV-seronegative. V and J are TRBV7-9 and TRBJ2-1, with D maybe TRBD2 (5 bases). The sequenced sample consisted of PBMCs. CDR3 nucleotide sequence: TGTGCCAGCAGCTTGAGGGTTGGGAACAATGAGCAGTTCTTC. Protein product: CASSLRVGNNEQFF.